What follows are 3 T cell receptor beta chains derived from one specimen sequenced in a study of T cells in Graves' hyperthyroidism and ophthalmopathy. Amplification targeted TCR beta CDR3 regions from RNA transcripts. Primed by the HTBI set, a first-round RT-PCR was run on the TCR CDR3. TCRdb re-called the multiplex PCR reads through MiXCR, storing one row per CDR3 protein. The sample lists more than 250,000 distinct CDR3 sequences; approximately 14% were seen once. The sample was blood. The receptor source for this set is a woman aged 45-65 years with Graves' hyperthyroidism that later progressed to Graves' ophthalmopathy.

This clonotype has a count of ten or more. The chain recombines TRBV5-1 with TRBJ2-1; TRBD2 matches 14 bases. This CDR3 comprises 17 residues. V shed 4 bases and J 3 bases; nucleotides not matched to a gene: 6. Germline assignment: CDR1 SGHRS and CDR2 YFSETQ. As DNA, the CDR3 is TGCGCCAGCAGCCTCGGGACTAGCGGGAGTGTCTACAATGAGCAGTTCTTC. Protein sequence: CASSLGTSGSVYNEQFF. Together with reference TRBV5-1 and TRBJ2-1, the CDR3 gives the full variable domain: KAGVTQTPRYLIKTRGQQVTLSCSPISGHRSVSWYQQTPGQGLQFLFEYFSETQRNKGNFPGRFSGRQFSNSRSEMNVSTLELGDSALYLCASSLGTSGSVYNEQFFGPGTRLTVL.

This clonotype was observed many times. V and J are TRBV11-2 and TRBJ2-1; D possibly corresponds to TRBD2 (7 bases). V lost 5 bases and J 2 bases, leaving 10 bases between the germline ends. CDR3 length: 14 residues. CDR1 and CDR2 (germline): SGHAT, FQNNGV. The CDR3 reads CASSEGGAYNEQFF. The CDR3, as DNA: TGTGCCAGCAGCGAAGGGGGGGCCTACAATGAGCAGTTCTTC.

At least ten counts were recorded for this clonotype. The chain carries TRBV28 and TRBJ2-7, with D hard to call. The germline gives CDR1 MDHEN, CDR2 SYDVKM. V gave up 7 bases and J gave up 0 bases, with 7 bases separating them. The CDR3 totals 12 residues. The CDR3 reads CASTRSSYEQYF. CDR3 nucleotide sequence: TGTGCCAGCACACGGTCCTCCTACGAGCAGTACTTC.